The clone carrying this TCR beta chain was recorded a few times. The data derive from a study of beta chain features in type 1 diabetes. The entirety of the isolated RNA underwent reverse transcription, so expressed TCRB transcripts were sequenced. Assay used: immunoSEQ multiplex PCR; TCRdb lists only in-frame clones, some missing. The sample consists of 300,000 to 400,000 clones, less than 9.5% of them appearing once. V was trimmed by 1 base and J by 6 bases, leaving 11 bases between them. The CDR3 length is 14 residues. Looked up from germline, CDR1 is MNHEY and CDR2 is SVGAGI. This chain links TRBV6-5 with TRBJ2-3; D is unresolved. The receptor's source is a woman in her late teens or twenties in good health. Input material: central memory CD4+ T cells from blood. CDR3 DNA: TGTGCCAGCAGTTACTGGCCCACCAGTGATACGCAGTATTTT. It translates to CASSYWPTSDTQYF.